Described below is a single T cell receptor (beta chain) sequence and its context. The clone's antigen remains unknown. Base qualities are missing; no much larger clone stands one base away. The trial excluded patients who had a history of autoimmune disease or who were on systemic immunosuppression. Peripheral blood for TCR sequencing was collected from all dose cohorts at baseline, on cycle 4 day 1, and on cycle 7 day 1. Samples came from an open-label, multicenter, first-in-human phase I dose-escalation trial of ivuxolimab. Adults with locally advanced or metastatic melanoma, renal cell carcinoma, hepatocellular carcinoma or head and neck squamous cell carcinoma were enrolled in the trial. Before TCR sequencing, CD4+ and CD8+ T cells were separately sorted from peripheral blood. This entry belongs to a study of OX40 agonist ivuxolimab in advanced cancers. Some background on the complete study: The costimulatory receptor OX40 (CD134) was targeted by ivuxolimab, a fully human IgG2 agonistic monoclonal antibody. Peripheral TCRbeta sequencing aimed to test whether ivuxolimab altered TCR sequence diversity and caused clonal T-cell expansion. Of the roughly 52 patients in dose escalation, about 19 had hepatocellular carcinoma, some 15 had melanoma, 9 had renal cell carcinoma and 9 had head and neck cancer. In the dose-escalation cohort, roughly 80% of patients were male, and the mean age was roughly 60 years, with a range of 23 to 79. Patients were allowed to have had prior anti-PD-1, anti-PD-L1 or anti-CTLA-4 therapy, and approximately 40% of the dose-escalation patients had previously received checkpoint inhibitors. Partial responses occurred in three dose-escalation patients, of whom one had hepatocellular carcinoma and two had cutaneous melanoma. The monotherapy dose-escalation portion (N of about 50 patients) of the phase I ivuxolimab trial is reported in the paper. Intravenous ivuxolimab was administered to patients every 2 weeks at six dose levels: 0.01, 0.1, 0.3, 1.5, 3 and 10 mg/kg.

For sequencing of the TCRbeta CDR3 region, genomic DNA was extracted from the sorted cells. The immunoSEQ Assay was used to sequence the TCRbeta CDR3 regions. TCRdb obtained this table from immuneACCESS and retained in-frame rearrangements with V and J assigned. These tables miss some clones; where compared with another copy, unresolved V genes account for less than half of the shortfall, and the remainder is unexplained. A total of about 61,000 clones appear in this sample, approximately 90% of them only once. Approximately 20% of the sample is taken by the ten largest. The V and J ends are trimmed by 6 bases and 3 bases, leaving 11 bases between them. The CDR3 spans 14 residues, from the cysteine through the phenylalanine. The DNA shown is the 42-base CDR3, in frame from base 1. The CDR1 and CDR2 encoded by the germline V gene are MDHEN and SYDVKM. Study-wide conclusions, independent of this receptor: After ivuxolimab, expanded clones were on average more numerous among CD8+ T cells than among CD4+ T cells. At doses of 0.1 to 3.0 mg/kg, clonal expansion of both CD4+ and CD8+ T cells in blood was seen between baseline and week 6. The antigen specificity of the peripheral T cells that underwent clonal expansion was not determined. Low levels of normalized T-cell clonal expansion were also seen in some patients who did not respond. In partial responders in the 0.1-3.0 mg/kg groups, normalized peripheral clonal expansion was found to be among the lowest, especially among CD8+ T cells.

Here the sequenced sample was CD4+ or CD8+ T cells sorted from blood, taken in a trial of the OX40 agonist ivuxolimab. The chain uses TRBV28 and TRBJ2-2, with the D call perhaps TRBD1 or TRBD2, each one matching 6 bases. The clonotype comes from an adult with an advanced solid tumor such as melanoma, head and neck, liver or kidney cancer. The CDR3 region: CASRSGAYTGELFF. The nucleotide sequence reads TGTGCCAGCAGATCGGGGGCTTACACCGGGGAGCTGTTTTTT.